This TCR beta chain was captured by sequencing in a study of beta chain features in type 1 diabetes. Overall study results and limits: Patients with type 1 diabetes carried fewer insertions and had more deletions at their VDJ junctions.

Expressed TCRB transcripts got sequenced, as all isolated RNA was reverse transcribed. Roughly 3.5 million reads per sample were averaged for naive, central memory and regulatory samples. The repertoire was sequenced with immunoSEQ multiplex PCR; TCRdb's copy has only in-frame clones and lacks some. The data contain 200,000 to 300,000 clones, 25% to 35% of them singletons. Concerning this clone itself: Its antigen is unknown.

This sequence was found in a young man in good health. Sequencing used central memory CD4+ T cells from blood.

CDR3 nucleotide sequence: TGTGCCACCAGCAGAGGACTTGTTTTGGACACTGAAGCTTTCTTT. Its protein is CATSRGLVLDTEAFF. The chain recombines TRBV15 with TRBJ1-1; D not resolved. The CDR3 runs 15 residues. CDR1 is LNHNV, CDR2 YYDKDF, per germline (reference sequence). Deletions cut 1 base from V and 3 bases from J, with 12 bases between.